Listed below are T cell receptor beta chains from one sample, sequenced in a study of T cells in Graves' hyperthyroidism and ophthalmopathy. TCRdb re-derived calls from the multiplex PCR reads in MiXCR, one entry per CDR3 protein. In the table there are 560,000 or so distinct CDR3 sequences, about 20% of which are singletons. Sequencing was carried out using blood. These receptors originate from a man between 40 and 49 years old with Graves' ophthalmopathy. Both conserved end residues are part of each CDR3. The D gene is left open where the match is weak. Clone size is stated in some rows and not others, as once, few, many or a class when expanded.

CDR3: CSAPNPRGDGEKLFF; DNA: TGCAGTGCTCCTAACCCCAGGGGGGACGGTGAAAAACTGTTTTTT; J: TRBJ1-4; V: TRBV20-1; size: .; D: TRBD1
CDR3: CASSFAGGYSYNEQFF; DNA: TGTGCCAGCAGTTTCGCAGGGGGATACTCCTACAATGAGCAGTTCTTC; J: TRBJ2-1; V: TRBV27; size: few; D: TRBD1
CDR3: CSARSGGGGAYNEQFF; DNA: TGCAGTGCTAGATCAGGGGGTGGGGGGGCTTACAATGAGCAGTTCTTC; J: TRBJ2-1; V: TRBV20-1; size: .; D: .
CDR3: CASSPLKTANYGYTF; DNA: TGTGCCAGCAGTCCCTTGAAGACAGCTAACTATGGCTACACCTTC; J: TRBJ1-2; V: TRBV12-3/TRBV12-4; size: many; D: .
CDR3: CAISRAYQETQYF; DNA: TGTGCCATCAGCAGGGCCTACCAAGAGACCCAGTACTTC; J: TRBJ2-5; V: TRBV10-3; size: .; D: .
CDR3: CASSEPYGYTF; DNA: TGTGCCAGCAGTGAGCCATATGGCTACACCTTC; J: TRBJ1-2; V: TRBV6-1; size: .; D: .
CDR3: CASSLDPNPSIHNEQFF; DNA: TGTGCCAGCAGCTTAGATCCGAATCCCTCAATTCACAATGAGCAGTTCTTC; J: TRBJ2-1; V: TRBV7-3; size: .; D: .
CDR3: CASSPEGGQGRDEQYF; DNA: TGTGCCAGCAGCCCCGAGGGGGGACAGGGAAGGGACGAGCAGTACTTC; J: TRBJ2-7; V: TRBV11-2; size: .; D: TRBD1
CDR3: CASSSATGDNEQFF; DNA: TGTGCCAGCAGCTCGGCGACAGGGGACAATGAGCAGTTCTTC; J: TRBJ2-1; V: TRBV7-9; size: .; D: TRBD1
CDR3: CASSLDSPIFGYTF; DNA: TGCGCCAGCAGCTTGGACAGCCCGATTTTTGGCTACACCTTC; J: TRBJ1-2; V: TRBV5-1; size: many; D: .
CDR3: CASSMTRGIEQYF; DNA: TGTGCCAGCAGCATGACCCGGGGAATCGAGCAGTACTTC; J: TRBJ2-7; V: TRBV19; size: .; D: .